The clone carrying this TCR beta chain occurred many times. Its antigen is unknown. These data belong to a study of T cells after yellow fever vaccination. Overall study findings and caveats: Some clonotypes, a small share, were shared between CD4 and CD8 compartments.

TCRdb passed the 5' RACE reads through MiXCR, listing each CDR3 protein once. The repertoire has about 360,000 distinct CDR3 sequences, approximately 5.7% of them found once; the top ten carry 15%. Looked up from germline, CDR1 is SQVTM and CDR2 is ANQGSEA. The V segment lost 1 base and the J segment 14 bases; nucleotides outside the gene matches: 2. This CDR3 comprises 12 residues. The receptor's source is a man under 40 who received the YFV17D yellow fever vaccine. J is TRBJ1-6 and V is TRBV29-1; 10 positions match TRBD1. This sample comprised PBMCs, obtained 5 days after the yellow fever booster vaccination. The CDR3 bases are TGCAGCGTTGAAGCGGACAGGGGGACCCTCCACTTT. Amino acids: CSVEADRGTLHF.